Listed below are T cell receptor beta chains from one sample, sequenced in a study of OX40 agonist ivuxolimab in advanced cancers. Measured with immunoSEQ multiplex PCR; TCRdb has only the in-frame clones, and not every one. The sample carries some 68,000 clones, 85% to 90% recorded once. The sequenced sample was CD4+ or CD8+ T cells sorted from blood, obtained in a trial of the OX40 agonist ivuxolimab. These receptors originate from an adult with an advanced solid tumor such as melanoma, head and neck, liver or kidney cancer. Both conserved end residues are part of each CDR3. Each record gives: J gene, D gene, V gene, clone size, CDR3 protein, CDR3 DNA. The D gene is left open where the match is weak. Some rows mark clone size as missing; the rest say once, few, many or name a class of expanded clone.

J gene: TRBJ2-4; D gene: TRBD1; V gene: TRBV11-2; clone size: -; CDR3 protein: CASSLVGQDLAKNIQYF; CDR3 DNA: TGTGCCAGCAGCTTAGTTGGACAGGACCTAGCCAAAAACATTCAGTACTTC
J gene: TRBJ2-7; D gene: -; V gene: TRBV10-1; clone size: -; CDR3 protein: CASSKGQSYEQYF; CDR3 DNA: TGCGCCAGCAGTAAGGGACAATCCTACGAGCAGTACTTC
J gene: TRBJ2-7; D gene: TRBD1; V gene: TRBV18; clone size: -; CDR3 protein: CASSPRTGGYEQYF; CDR3 DNA: TGTGCCAGCTCACCACGGACAGGGGGCTACGAGCAGTACTTC
J gene: TRBJ2-7; D gene: -; V gene: TRBV5-6; clone size: -; CDR3 protein: CASSLSGYTSYEQYF; CDR3 DNA: TGTGCCAGCAGCTTGAGCGGGTACACCTCCTACGAGCAGTACTTC
J gene: TRBJ1-1; D gene: -; V gene: TRBV6-6; clone size: -; CDR3 protein: CASSLRDLEGPEAFF; CDR3 DNA: TGTGCCAGCAGTTTAAGGGACTTGGAAGGCCCTGAAGCTTTCTTT
J gene: TRBJ2-2; D gene: TRBD2; V gene: TRBV5-4; clone size: -; CDR3 protein: CASSWGLAGELFF; CDR3 DNA: TGTGCCAGCAGCTGGGGACTAGCTGGGGAGCTGTTTTTT
J gene: TRBJ2-7; D gene: -; V gene: TRBV7-9; clone size: -; CDR3 protein: CASSVTGLGTYEQYF; CDR3 DNA: TGTGCCAGCAGCGTAACAGGGCTGGGGACCTACGAGCAGTACTTC
J gene: TRBJ1-4; D gene: -; V gene: TRBV4-3; clone size: -; CDR3 protein: CASSSRRGAPNEKLFF; CDR3 DNA: TGCGCCAGCAGCTCCAGGAGGGGGGCTCCTAATGAAAAACTGTTTTTT
J gene: TRBJ2-2; D gene: TRBD2; V gene: TRBV7-3; clone size: -; CDR3 protein: CASSLRLAGELIHTGELFF; CDR3 DNA: TGTGCCAGCAGCTTAAGACTAGCGGGGGAGCTCATACACACCGGGGAGCTGTTTTTT
J gene: TRBJ2-1; D gene: -; V gene: TRBV6-1; clone size: -; CDR3 protein: CAGSRGTAGEQFF; CDR3 DNA: TGTGCCGGCTCAAGGGGTACAGCCGGTGAGCAGTTCTTC
J gene: TRBJ1-1; D gene: -; V gene: TRBV28; clone size: -; CDR3 protein: CASRGGFTEAFF; CDR3 DNA: TGTGCCAGCAGGGGTGGTTTCACTGAAGCTTTCTTT
J gene: TRBJ2-7; D gene: TRBD2; V gene: TRBV7-2; clone size: -; CDR3 protein: CASSLQRENEQYF; CDR3 DNA: TGTGCCAGCAGCCTTCAGCGGGAGAACGAGCAGTACTTC
J gene: TRBJ2-1; D gene: -; V gene: TRBV6-1; clone size: -; CDR3 protein: CASARGWNEQFF; CDR3 DNA: TGTGCCAGCGCCAGGGGATGGAATGAGCAGTTCTTC
J gene: TRBJ1-5; D gene: TRBD1; V gene: TRBV30; clone size: -; CDR3 protein: CAWSGTAVNQPQHF; CDR3 DNA: TGTGCCTGGTCCGGGACAGCAGTCAATCAGCCCCAGCATTTT
J gene: TRBJ1-3; D gene: -; V gene: TRBV29-1; clone size: -; CDR3 protein: CRRGHPHHSGNTIYF; CDR3 DNA: TGCAGGCGGGGGCACCCTCATCACTCTGGAAACACCATATATTTT
J gene: TRBJ2-5; D gene: -; V gene: TRBV28; clone size: -; CDR3 protein: CASGTGTPGTQYF; CDR3 DNA: TGTGCCAGCGGGACGGGGACTCCTGGGACCCAGTACTTC
J gene: TRBJ1-5; D gene: TRBD1; V gene: TRBV19; clone size: -; CDR3 protein: CASSSTGSTNQPQHF; CDR3 DNA: TGTGCCAGTAGTTCGACAGGGTCTACTAATCAGCCCCAGCATTTT
J gene: TRBJ2-5; D gene: -; V gene: TRBV11-2; clone size: -; CDR3 protein: CASSLGGQETQYF; CDR3 DNA: TGTGCCAGCAGCTTGGGGGGACAAGAGACCCAGTACTTC
J gene: TRBJ2-7; D gene: TRBD2; V gene: TRBV23-1; clone size: -; CDR3 protein: CASSLGLAATREQYF; CDR3 DNA: TGCGCCAGCAGCCTCGGACTAGCGGCTACGAGAGAGCAGTACTTC
J gene: TRBJ1-1; D gene: -; V gene: TRBV10-3; clone size: medium-sized; CDR3 protein: CAISQLTPGGGNTEAFF; CDR3 DNA: TGTGCCATCAGTCAGTTGACCCCTGGAGGTGGTAACACTGAAGCTTTCTTT
J gene: TRBJ2-5; D gene: TRBD1; V gene: TRBV7-6; clone size: -; CDR3 protein: CASSLTGSLGETQYF; CDR3 DNA: TGTGCCAGCAGCTTGACAGGGAGTCTGGGAGAGACCCAGTACTTC
J gene: TRBJ2-4; D gene: TRBD1; V gene: TRBV28; clone size: once; CDR3 protein: CATSSSGQGGNIQYF; CDR3 DNA: TGTGCCACTTCTTCCTCGGGACAGGGGGGTAACATTCAGTACTTC
J gene: TRBJ1-5; D gene: -; V gene: TRBV6-1; clone size: few; CDR3 protein: CASKDQNQPQHF; CDR3 DNA: TGTGCCAGCAAAGATCAGAATCAGCCCCAGCATTTT
J gene: TRBJ2-3; D gene: TRBD1; V gene: TRBV28; clone size: -; CDR3 protein: CAGSQGATDTQYF; CDR3 DNA: TGTGCGGGCTCCCAGGGGGCCACAGATACGCAGTATTTT
J gene: TRBJ2-5; D gene: TRBD2; V gene: TRBV25-1; clone size: -; CDR3 protein: CASSSSSGSKTQYF; CDR3 DNA: TGTGCCAGCAGTTCTTCTAGCGGGAGCAAGACCCAGTACTTC
J gene: TRBJ2-4; D gene: -; V gene: TRBV7-9; clone size: -; CDR3 protein: CASTLGGYDGKNIQYF; CDR3 DNA: TGTGCCAGCACGTTGGGAGGCTACGACGGAAAAAACATTCAGTACTTC
J gene: TRBJ1-4; D gene: TRBD1; V gene: TRBV27; clone size: -; CDR3 protein: CASRSTGEYYHDEKLFF; CDR3 DNA: TGTGCCAGCAGGTCGACAGGGGAATATTATCACGATGAAAAACTGTTTTTT
J gene: TRBJ1-1; D gene: -; V gene: TRBV9; clone size: -; CDR3 protein: CASSVAGQGTEAFF; CDR3 DNA: TGTGCCAGCAGCGTAGCAGGGCAGGGAACTGAAGCTTTCTTT
J gene: TRBJ1-2; D gene: -; V gene: TRBV4-1; clone size: -; CDR3 protein: CASSQGQGANYGYTF; CDR3 DNA: TGCGCCAGCAGCCAAGGGCAGGGAGCTAACTATGGCTACACCTTC
J gene: TRBJ1-4; D gene: TRBD1; V gene: TRBV28; clone size: -; CDR3 protein: CASMTGSNEKLFF; CDR3 DNA: TGTGCCAGTATGACAGGGTCTAATGAAAAACTGTTTTTT
J gene: TRBJ2-7; D gene: -; V gene: TRBV9; clone size: -; CDR3 protein: CASSPLGQGFHEQYF; CDR3 DNA: TGTGCCAGCAGCCCCCTAGGGCAGGGGTTCCACGAGCAGTACTTC
J gene: TRBJ1-1; D gene: -; V gene: TRBV7-9; clone size: -; CDR3 protein: CASSVPIGGGTEAFF; CDR3 DNA: TGTGCCAGCAGCGTCCCTATTGGGGGTGGCACTGAAGCTTTCTTT
J gene: TRBJ1-6; D gene: -; V gene: TRBV4-3; clone size: once; CDR3 protein: CASSPSAGANSPLHF; CDR3 DNA: TGCGCCAGCAGCCCAAGTGCGGGGGCTAATTCACCCCTCCACTTT
J gene: TRBJ1-4; D gene: -; V gene: TRBV4-3; clone size: few; CDR3 protein: CASSQVGGDLSEKLFF; CDR3 DNA: TGCGCCAGCAGCCAAGTAGGGGGGGACCTTAGTGAAAAACTGTTTTTT
J gene: TRBJ2-5; D gene: TRBD2; V gene: TRBV12-5; clone size: -; CDR3 protein: CASAPTSGEETQYF; CDR3 DNA: TGTGCTAGTGCCCCGACTAGCGGGGAAGAGACCCAGTACTTC
J gene: TRBJ2-1; D gene: TRBD1; V gene: TRBV19; clone size: few; CDR3 protein: CASSLRDRNYNEQFF; CDR3 DNA: TGTGCCAGCAGCCTCCGGGACAGGAACTACAATGAGCAGTTCTTC
J gene: TRBJ1-4; D gene: TRBD1; V gene: TRBV28; clone size: -; CDR3 protein: CASTRGQGEKLFF; CDR3 DNA: TGTGCCAGCACCAGGGGGCAAGGTGAAAAACTGTTTTTT
J gene: TRBJ2-5; D gene: TRBD2; V gene: TRBV30; clone size: -; CDR3 protein: CAWGLEGYETQYF; CDR3 DNA: TGTGCCTGGGGACTAGAGGGTTATGAGACCCAGTACTTC
J gene: TRBJ1-2; D gene: -; V gene: TRBV7-2; clone size: -; CDR3 protein: CASSPDTATLNYGYTF; CDR3 DNA: TGTGCCAGCAGCCCGGACACCGCCACGCTTAACTATGGCTACACCTTC
J gene: TRBJ2-7; D gene: TRBD2; V gene: TRBV5-8; clone size: -; CDR3 protein: CASSLAGTSGNYEQYF; CDR3 DNA: TGTGCCAGCAGCTTGGCCGGGACTAGCGGAAACTACGAGCAGTACTTC
J gene: TRBJ2-7; D gene: -; V gene: TRBV4-2; clone size: -; CDR3 protein: CASSQDSGAYEQYF; CDR3 DNA: TGTGCCAGCAGCCAAGATTCGGGGGCGTACGAGCAGTACTTC
J gene: TRBJ1-1; D gene: -; V gene: TRBV10-3; clone size: -; CDR3 protein: CAITEGRNTEAFF; CDR3 DNA: TGTGCCATCACAGAGGGCCGGAACACTGAAGCTTTCTTT
J gene: TRBJ2-3; D gene: TRBD2; V gene: TRBV7-6; clone size: -; CDR3 protein: CASSLGEGQDTQYF; CDR3 DNA: TGTGCCAGCAGCTTAGGGGAGGGGCAGGATACGCAGTATTTT
J gene: TRBJ1-5; D gene: -; V gene: TRBV19; clone size: few; CDR3 protein: CASSITGPQHF; CDR3 DNA: TGTGCCAGTAGTATAACCGGGCCCCAGCATTTT
J gene: TRBJ2-7; D gene: TRBD2; V gene: TRBV7-2; clone size: -; CDR3 protein: CASSRLAGGPYEQYF; CDR3 DNA: TGTGCCAGCAGCCGACTAGCGGGGGGCCCCTACGAGCAGTACTTC
J gene: TRBJ2-7; D gene: TRBD2; V gene: TRBV11-1; clone size: -; CDR3 protein: CASSLELLAGDEQYF; CDR3 DNA: TGTGCCAGCAGCTTAGAGCTCCTAGCGGGGGACGAGCAGTACTTC
J gene: TRBJ1-2; D gene: -; V gene: TRBV28; clone size: once; CDR3 protein: CASRVVNYGYTF; CDR3 DNA: TGTGCCAGCAGGGTAGTTAACTATGGCTACACCTTC
J gene: TRBJ2-5; D gene: TRBD2; V gene: TRBV29-1; clone size: -; CDR3 protein: CSEREAQETQYF; CDR3 DNA: TGCAGCGAACGGGAGGCCCAAGAGACCCAGTACTTC
J gene: TRBJ2-3; D gene: TRBD1; V gene: TRBV2; clone size: -; CDR3 protein: CASSEGTASTDTQYF; CDR3 DNA: TGTGCCAGCAGTGAGGGGACAGCTAGCACAGATACGCAGTATTTT
J gene: TRBJ1-1; D gene: -; V gene: TRBV23-1; clone size: -; CDR3 protein: CASSQSSQGQKNTEAFF; CDR3 DNA: TGCGCCAGCAGTCAATCGAGTCAGGGACAAAAGAACACTGAAGCTTTCTTT
J gene: TRBJ2-5; D gene: -; V gene: TRBV5-5; clone size: -; CDR3 protein: CASSPGTLKETQYF; CDR3 DNA: TGTGCCAGCAGTCCCGGGACCCTAAAAGAGACCCAGTACTTC
J gene: TRBJ2-1; D gene: -; V gene: TRBV7-9; clone size: -; CDR3 protein: CASSSPVSSYNEQFF; CDR3 DNA: TGTGCCAGCAGTTCGCCAGTGAGCTCCTACAATGAGCAGTTCTTC
J gene: TRBJ1-1; D gene: -; V gene: TRBV11-2; clone size: -; CDR3 protein: CASAGGHTEAFF; CDR3 DNA: TGTGCCAGCGCTGGGGGGCACACTGAAGCTTTCTTT
J gene: TRBJ2-2; D gene: TRBD2; V gene: TRBV6-4; clone size: -; CDR3 protein: CASSGTSTGELFF; CDR3 DNA: TGTGCCAGCAGTGGGACTAGCACCGGGGAGCTGTTTTTT
J gene: TRBJ1-4; D gene: -; V gene: TRBV19; clone size: -; CDR3 protein: CASRIRETGEKLFF; CDR3 DNA: TGTGCCAGTAGGATCCGGGAGACGGGGGAAAAACTGTTTTTT
J gene: TRBJ2-2; D gene: TRBD1; V gene: TRBV27; clone size: -; CDR3 protein: CASSSGQGVTGELFF; CDR3 DNA: TGTGCCAGCAGTTCGGGACAGGGGGTGACCGGGGAGCTGTTTTTT
J gene: TRBJ1-6; D gene: TRBD1; V gene: TRBV7-6; clone size: -; CDR3 protein: CASSLTDRGRRGSPLHF; CDR3 DNA: TGTGCCAGCAGCCTTACCGACAGGGGGCGCCGGGGTTCACCCCTCCACTTT